Below, 19 T cell receptor beta chains from the same sample are listed, as sequenced in a study of T cell responses to AZD1222 COVID-19 vaccine. Only in-frame clones appear in the TCRdb table, and some are missing; sequencing was by immunoSEQ multiplex PCR. The sample has roughly 150,000 clones, about 80% seen once; the top ten hold approximately 4%. The material was peripheral blood, obtained on day 0 of AZD1222 vaccination. Receptor source: an adult in good health.

J is TRBJ1-3 and V is TRBV3-1 (or the pseudogene TRBV3-2); the D is unclear. Germline loops: CDR1 LGHDT, CDR2 YNNKEL (reference sequence). This CDR3 region has 14 residues. V gave up 1 base and J gave up 1 base, with 5 bases separating them. This chain's CDR3 is CASSQAKSGNTIYF. CDR3 nucleotide sequence: TGTGCCAGCAGCCAAGCCAAATCTGGAAACACCATATATTTT.

This rearrangement joins TRBV5-1 to TRBJ1-5; D call uncertain. Trimming shortened V by 0 bases and J by 2 bases, and 9 bases separated the two germline ends. This CDR3 is built from 15 residues. In germline, CDR1 is SGHRS, CDR2 YFSETQ. This CDR3 is CASSLDTRGNQPQHF. The CDR3 nucleotides read TGCGCCAGCAGCTTGGATACCCGTGGCAATCAGCCCCAGCATTTT.

This chain's CDR3 is CASSQDPAGPYEQYF. CDR3 nucleotides: TGTGCCAGCAGCCAAGATCCCGCAGGGCCCTACGAGCAGTACTTC. This chain links TRBV3-1 (or the pseudogene TRBV3-2) with TRBJ2-7, with D maybe TRBD1 (5 bases). With 0 bases removed from V and 2 bases from J, the gap between germline ends came to 11 bases. This CDR3 has 15 amino acids. Germline CDR1 reads LGHDT; CDR2 reads YNNKEL (reference sequence).

This clone has just a few counts. An end of the junction differs from the germline gene, which may be a read error. The chain combines TRBV13 with TRBJ1-4; no clear D gene. The CDR3 is 14 amino acids. CDR1 PRHDT and CDR2 FYEKMQ come from the germline V gene (reference sequence). Here the CDR3 reads CASSEVMKDEELFF. In DNA, the CDR3 is TGTGCCAGCAGCGAGGTCATGAAGGATGAAGAACTGTTTTTT.

This chain joins TRBV19 and TRBJ1-1, with 7 bases matching TRBD1. The CDR3 runs 16 residues. V was clipped by 5 bases and J by 4 bases; unmatched bases: 13. Germline V gene sequence: CDR1 LNHDA, CDR2 SQIVND (reference sequence). This chain's CDR3 is CASSPRTGRWSTEAFF. The CDR3 DNA follows: TGTGCCAGTAGTCCCAGGACAGGCCGTTGGAGCACTGAAGCTTTCTTT.

In this sample, this clone turned up a few times. V gene TRBV9 combines with J gene TRBJ2-5; 9 nucleotides line up with TRBD1. V was clipped by 3 bases and J by 2 bases; unmatched bases: 8. CDR1 is SGDLS, CDR2 YYNGEE, per germline. CDR3 length: 16 amino acids. CDR3: CASSGTGGASQETQYF. The DNA for the CDR3 is TGTGCCAGCAGCGGTACAGGGGGCGCCTCACAAGAGACCCAGTACTTC. The full variable domain, rest sourced from reference TRBV9 and TRBJ2-5, is DSGVTQTPKHLITATGQRVTLRCSPRSGDLSVYWYQQSLDQGLQFLIQYYNGEERAKGNILERFSAQQFPDLHSELNLSSLELGDSALYFCASSGTGGASQETQYFGPGTRLLVL.

V is TRBV5-6 and J is TRBJ2-4; the D is unclear. The CDR3 totals 17 residues. V lost 3 bases and J lost 0, with 16 bases in between. From germline, CDR1 is SGHDT and CDR2 YYEEEE. The CDR3 protein is CASSSGHEELAKNIQYF. DNA for the CDR3: TGTGCCAGCAGCTCAGGCCATGAGGAACTAGCCAAAAACATTCAGTACTTC.

V usage is TRBV7-9 and J usage is TRBJ2-1; 9 nucleotides agree with TRBD1. Germline CDR1 SEHNR, CDR2 FQNEAQ (reference sequence). CDR3 length: 18 amino acids. V was clipped by 1 base and J by 4 bases; unmatched bases: 11. CDR3 nucleotide sequence: TGTGCCAGCAGCTTAGGAGCGTGGGACAGGGCGACTTACAATGAGCAGTTCTTC. Its protein product is CASSLGAWDRATYNEQFF.

This clone was detected only once. The chain carries TRBV9 and TRBJ1-5; a possible D gene is TRBD1 (5 bases). Germline CDR1 and CDR2: SGDLS and YYNGEE. Trimming removed 4 bases at V and 4 bases at J, with 12 bases between. This CDR3 contains 14 residues. As DNA, the CDR3 is TGTGCCAGCAGCCCCTCGGGGGGAAATCAGCCCCAGCATTTT. Translating it yields CASSPSGGNQPQHF.

The chain joins TRBV15 to TRBJ1-4, with D possibly TRBD1 on 5 matching bases. The germline gives CDR1 LNHNV, CDR2 YYDKDF (reference sequence). The CDR3 sequence is 14 residues long. The V end was cut by 8 bases, the J end by 0 bases, with 10 bases between. In nucleotides, the CDR3 is TGTGCCACCTCATGGGGGGCAACTAATGAAAAACTGTTTTTT. Protein: CATSWGATNEKLFF.

V usage is TRBV30 and J usage is TRBJ1-1; tentative D call: TRBD1 (6 bases). This CDR3 spans 14 amino acids. Germline CDR1 reads GTSNPN; CDR2 reads SVGIG (reference sequence). Trimming took 2 bases from V and 4 from J, leaving 14 bases between them. In DNA, the CDR3 is TGTGCCTGGAGTCAACAGGGATTGAGCACTGAAGCTTTCTTT. This sequence encodes CAWSQQGLSTEAFF.

J is TRBJ1-1 and V is TRBV19; tentative D call: TRBD1 (6 bases). The V gene's germline CDR1 is LNHDA and CDR2 SQIVND (reference sequence). The CDR3 contains 15 residues. The ends were cut back, 1 base at V and 2 bases at J, with 11 bases in the middle. CDR3 sequence (DNA): TGTGCCAGTAGTATAGTTGGGACAAGAAACACTGAAGCTTTCTTT. Encoded protein: CASSIVGTRNTEAFF.

The sample holds one count of this clone. This rearrangement joins TRBV27 to TRBJ2-2; D remains unclear. CDR3 size: 16 residues. V lost 0 bases to trimming and J lost 7 bases, with 15 bases between them. Looked up from germline, CDR1 is MNHEY and CDR2 is SMNVEV (reference sequence). This CDR3 reads CASSLSELPRVGELFF. CDR3 coding DNA: TGTGCCAGCAGTTTATCGGAACTTCCTAGGGTCGGGGAGCTGTTTTTT.

This clone is a singleton in its sample. The rearrangement uses TRBV27 and TRBJ2-6; D is unresolved. V dropped 3 bases and J dropped 4 bases, with 19 bases sitting between them. Germline-derived CDR1 and CDR2 are MNHEY and SMNVEV (reference sequence). CDR3 size: 18 residues. CDR3 sequence reads: CASSFPPAKASGANVLTF. CDR3 DNA sequence: TGTGCCAGCAGTTTCCCACCCGCGAAGGCCTCCGGGGCCAACGTCCTGACTTTC.

This clone was detected only once. This chain uses TRBV7-2 with TRBJ2-5, with 8 nucleotides matching TRBD2. The V gene end was trimmed by 1 base and the J gene end by 5 bases; junction bases not matched to a gene: 6. CDR3 length: 15 amino acids. The germline V gene has CDR1 SGHTA and CDR2 FQGNSA. The CDR3 loop is CASSLVGGARETQYF. The DNA of the CDR3 is TGTGCCAGCAGCTTAGTCGGGGGGGCTCGGGAGACCCAGTACTTC. The whole variable domain, remainder taken from reference TRBV7-2 and TRBJ2-5, is GAGVSQSPSNKVTEKGKDVELRCDPISGHTALYWYRQSLGQGLEFLIYFQGNSAPDKSGLPSDRFSAERTGGSVSTLTIQRTQQEDSAVYLCASSLVGGARETQYFGPGTRLLVL.

This chain joins TRBV12-3 or TRBV12-4 and TRBJ1-3; D is undetermined. V lost 2 bases and J 3 bases, leaving 2 bases between the germline ends. The CDR3 contains 12 residues. CDR3 nucleotide sequence: TGTGCCAGCAGTTTAAATGGAAACACCATATATTTT. Protein product: CASSLNGNTIYF.

This clone has only a few counts. The gene calls are TRBV5-1 and TRBJ1-1, with D unclear. This CDR3 is 13 amino acids long. The germline V gene encodes CDR1 SGHRS and CDR2 YFSETQ. The V end lost 10 bases, the J end lost 0 bases, and 13 bases lay between the germline ends. CDR3 coding DNA: TGCGCCTGCCGACTGAACATGAACACTGAAGCTTTCTTT. Its translation: CACRLNMNTEAFF.

This clone turned up a few times. The chain joins TRBV6-5 to TRBJ1-3; D not resolved. The V gene's germline CDR1 is MNHEY and CDR2 SVGAGI. The CDR3 runs 15 residues. V was clipped by 6 bases and J by 4 bases, with 16 bases between them. The CDR3 DNA reads as TGTGCCAGCAGAACTATCACTTCGAGCGGAAACACCATATATTTT. As protein: CASRTITSSGNTIYF.

DNA of the CDR3: TGTGCCAGCAGCAAAGGACGGAGCTCCTACGAGCAGTACTTC. It codes for CASSKGRSSYEQYF. The chain joins TRBV7-8 to TRBJ2-7; unclear D gene. The germline CDR1 and CDR2 sequences are SGHVS and FQNEAQ. Between the trimmed V and J ends, which lost 5 bases and 0 bases, there was a span of 11 bases. The CDR3 totals 14 residues.